The 25 T cell receptor beta chains reported below all come from one sample, sequenced in a study of molecular identifiers for immune sequencing clone quantification. TCRdb processed the PCR reads anew with MiXCR; each CDR3 protein has one entry. The sample includes a few hundred thousand distinct CDR3 sequences, 24% of them seen just once. Input material: naive CD8+ T cells from blood, with Jurkat cell RNA spiked in. The subset was: FACS-sorted CD8+CD4-CCR7+CD45RA+ naive T cells. The source is a human donor in good health. Some libraries in this study had Jurkat cell RNA spiked in.

This clonotype was seen repeatedly, ten times or more. The chain couples TRBV4-1 to TRBJ1-5; tentatively, D is TRBD1 (5 bases). The germline CDR1 and CDR2 sequences are MGHRA and YSYEKL. Trimming took 3 bases from V and 2 from J, leaving 11 bases between them. This CDR3 is 15 amino acids long. The CDR3 coding sequence is TGCGCCAGCAGCCAGGGGGTTTTGGGCAATCAGCCCCAGCATTTT. It codes for CASSQGVLGNQPQHF.

Ten or more counts support this clonotype. The chain recombines TRBV13 with TRBJ1-1; a possible D gene is TRBD1 (5 bases). This CDR3 is built from 13 residues. Trimming cost V 0 bases and J 7 bases, with 9 bases left between them. CDR1 and CDR2 (germline): PRHDT, FYEKMQ (reference sequence). The CDR3 loop is CASSLGWGVEAFF. CDR3 DNA sequence: TGTGCCAGCAGCTTAGGCTGGGGCGTTGAAGCTTTCTTT.

This chain links TRBV4-3 with TRBJ2-7; the D is unclear. This CDR3 is built from 14 residues. With 3 bases removed from V and 5 bases from J, the gap between germline ends came to 14 bases. Germline CDR1 LGHNA, CDR2 YSLEER. CDR3 amino acids: CASSHGPGSNEQYF. The CDR3 coding sequence is TGCGCCAGCAGCCACGGGCCCGGGTCCAACGAGCAGTACTTC.

V gene TRBV7-9 combines with J gene TRBJ1-1; possibly TRBD1 for D (5 bases). The CDR3 is 12 amino acids. Germline CDR1 reads SEHNR; CDR2 reads FQNEAQ (reference sequence). Trimming stripped 7 bases from V and 2 bases from J, with 8 bases between. This CDR3 is CASTGINTEAFF. As DNA, the CDR3 is TGTGCCAGCACAGGGATAAACACTGAAGCTTTCTTT.

Notes on this clonotype: Sequence at one end of the junction differs from germline and may be a read error. V usage is TRBV5-3 and J usage is TRBJ2-5; D unresolved. TRBV5-3 is known as an ORF, though its function is uncertain. CDR3 length: 14 residues. The CDR3 DNA reads TGTGCCAGCAGCTTGGGTAACAACCAAGAGACCCAGTACTTC. It encodes CASSLGNNQETQYF.

J is TRBJ1-5 and V is TRBV6-2 or TRBV6-3; perhaps TRBD1 as D (6 bases). The V end lost 0 bases, the J end lost 14 bases, and 11 bases lay between the germline ends. This CDR3 spans 12 amino acids. Germline-derived CDR1 and CDR2 are MNHEY and SVGEGT. CDR3 DNA sequence: TGTGCCAGCAGTTACTCGAGGGGGGGAGAGCATTTT. Amino acids: CASSYSRGGEHF.

As to this clonotype: The CDR3 end shows no conserved phenylalanine or tryptophan, and so a read error is likely. The chain links TRBV5-1 to TRBJ2-1, with D possibly being TRBD2 (6 bases). CDR1 is SGHRS, CDR2 YFSETQ, per germline. The CDR3 sequence is 16 residues long. V shed 0 bases and J shed 3 bases, with 13 bases lying between them. DNA of the CDR3: TGCGCCAGCAGCTTGGATCGGCGGGGAAGCTACAATGAGCAGTTCTCC. It encodes CASSLDRRGSYNEQFS.

In this sample, this clonotype turned up many times. This chain links TRBV6-2 or TRBV6-3 with TRBJ1-1; no reliable D call. This CDR3 region has 10 residues. Trimming took off 8 bases at V and 3 bases at J, with 4 bases between the two ends. Germline V CDR1 and CDR2: MNHEY, SVGEGT. CDR3 sequence: CASGDTEAFF. DNA of the CDR3: TGTGCCAGCGGGGACACTGAAGCTTTCTTT.

This clonotype came up many times. The chain joins TRBV6-2 or TRBV6-3 to TRBJ1-5; 8 bases match TRBD1. This CDR3 is 16 amino acids long. Germline loops: CDR1 MNHEY, CDR2 SVGEGT. Trimming took 2 bases from V and 4 from J; bases not matched to a gene: 7. CDR3 sequence reads: CASSYPDRAANQPQHF. The CDR3 DNA is TGTGCCAGCAGTTACCCGGACAGGGCTGCGAATCAGCCCCAGCATTTT.

Many counts were recorded for this clonotype. The chain joins TRBV7-9 to TRBJ1-2, with TRBD1 identical over 7 bases. The V segment lost 5 bases and the J segment 8 bases; nucleotides outside the gene matches: 5. Germline loops: CDR1 SEHNR, CDR2 FQNEAQ (reference sequence). The CDR3 runs to 12 residues. CDR3 nucleotides: TGTGCCAGCAGCCAGGGGGGAGACGGCTACACCTTC. This codes for CASSQGGDGYTF.

This clonotype occurred many times. V and J are TRBV11-2 and TRBJ1-1; D call uncertain. V was shortened by 0 bases and J by 4 bases, with 6 bases between the two germline ends. The CDR3 runs 13 residues. The germline V gene has CDR1 SGHAT and CDR2 FQNNGV. The CDR3 reads CASSLDWSTEAFF. The CDR3 nucleotides read TGTGCCAGCAGCTTAGACTGGTCCACTGAAGCTTTCTTT. Full variable domain (outside the CDR3, taken from reference TRBV11-2 and TRBJ1-1): EAGVAQSPRYKIIEKRQSVAFWCNPISGHATLYWYQQILGQGPKLLIQFQNNGVVDDSQLPKDRFSAERLKGVDSTLKIQPAKLEDSAVYLCASSLDWSTEAFFGQGTRLTVV.

Only a few counts were recorded for this clonotype. V and J are TRBV4-3 and TRBJ2-7; TRBD2 agrees at 9 bases. Germline lookup yields CDR1 LGHNA and CDR2 YSLEER. Germline trimming cut 4 bases from V and 2 bases from J; bases unmatched to any gene: 9. The CDR3 covers 16 residues. As DNA, the CDR3 is TGCGCCAGCAGCCTCGAACCCGGACTAGCGACCTACGAGCAGTACTTC. It encodes CASSLEPGLATYEQYF.

On this clonotype: A read error is possible here, since a much larger clone lies one base away. The chain couples TRBV12-3 or TRBV12-4 to TRBJ2-3, with 12 positions matching TRBD2. This CDR3 contains 16 residues. The CDR3 nucleotides are TGTGCCGGCAGTCCGACTAGCGGGAGTAGTAGGGATACGCAGTATTTT. Residues: CAGSPTSGSSRDTQYF.

This clonotype came up a few times. V usage is TRBV6-2 or TRBV6-3 and J usage is TRBJ2-3; TRBD1 might be the D (6 bases). Germline CDR1 and CDR2: MNHEY and SVGEGT. The V and J ends lost 2 bases and 3 bases respectively, with 9 bases between them. The CDR3 has 14 amino acids. The CDR3 sequence is CASSYQQGTDTQYF. CDR3 sequence (DNA): TGTGCCAGCAGTTACCAACAGGGTACAGATACGCAGTATTTT.

In this sample, this clonotype turned up a few times. The chain is built from TRBV7-9 and TRBJ2-7; no definite D call. Germline V gene data show CDR1 as SEHNR and CDR2 as FQNEAQ (reference sequence). V shed 3 bases and J shed 6 bases, with 12 bases lying between them. CDR3 size: 13 residues. DNA of the CDR3: TGTGCCAGCAGCTTTGCCGGTCTGCTCGAGCAGTACTTC. It encodes CASSFAGLLEQYF. Complete variable domain (other parts from reference TRBV7-9 and TRBJ2-7): DTGVSQNPRHKITKRGQNVTFRCDPISEHNRLYWYRQTLGQGPEFLTYFQNEAQLEKSRLLSDRFSAERPKGSFSTLEIQRTEQGDSAMYLCASSFAGLLEQYFGPGTRLTVT.

Notes on this clonotype: This may come from a read error, since a much larger clone is one base off. The chain recombines TRBV7-2 with TRBJ2-3; 10 nucleotides line up with TRBD2. Germline-derived CDR1 and CDR2 are SGHTA and FQGNSA. Trimming cost V 5 bases and J 10 bases; bases outside gene matches: 12. The CDR3 consists of 15 residues. The CDR3 coding sequence is TGTGCCAGCAGCCCATACCATGCTAGCGGGAGTCCGCAGTATTTT. Translated: CASSPYHASGSPQYF.

This clonotype was detected a few times. V gene TRBV4-1 combines with J gene TRBJ2-3; 8 nucleotides line up with TRBD2. There are 15 residues in the CDR3. The trim removed 0 bases at V and 5 bases at J, leaving 4 bases unmatched. Germline CDR1 MGHRA, CDR2 YSYEKL. CDR3 coding DNA: TGCGCCAGCAGCCAAGAGGGACTAGAGTTAGATACGCAGTATTTT. The encoded protein is CASSQEGLELDTQYF.

Notes on this clonotype: This may be a read error, as it is one base from a much larger clone. J is TRBJ1-1 and V is TRBV7-9; no clear D gene. The CDR3 length is 14 residues. Germline V gene data show CDR1 as SEHNR and CDR2 as FQNEAQ (reference sequence). For the CDR3, the DNA is TGTGCCAGCAACTTAATACTGTCGAACACTGAAGCTTTCTTT. Amino acid sequence: CASNLILSNTEAFF.

With respect to this clonotype: A much larger clone is a single base away; this may be a read error. J is TRBJ2-3 and V is TRBV9, with D perhaps TRBD1 (5 bases). From germline, CDR1 is SGDLS and CDR2 YYNGEE. Trimming pared 2 bases from V and 6 bases from J, leaving 13 bases between. The CDR3 has 14 residues. CDR3 nucleotide sequence: TGTGCCAGCAGCGTGGCATGGGGCATGGATACGCAGTATTTT. The encoded protein is CASSVAWGMDTQYF.

Regarding this clonotype: A much bigger clone sits one base away, suggesting this may be a read error. The CDR3: CPSSTLETQYF. CDR3 DNA sequence: TGTCCCAGCAGTACCCTCGAGACCCAGTACTTC. The chain links TRBV25-1 to TRBJ2-5; no reliable D call. The V gene's germline CDR1 is MGHDK and CDR2 SYGVNS. This CDR3 has 11 amino acids. Full variable domain (remainder filled in from reference TRBV25-1 and TRBJ2-5): EADIYQTPRYLVIGTGKKITLECSQTMGHDKMYWYQQDPGMELHLIHYSYGVNSTEKGDLSSESTVSRIRTEHFPLTLESARPSHTSQYLCPSSTLETQYFGPGTRLLVL.

In its sample, this clonotype was seen many times. The genes are TRBV20-1 and TRBJ2-7, with D uncertain. Germline V gene lookup returns CDR1 DFQATT and CDR2 SNEGSKA (reference sequence). CDR3 length equals 12 residues. With 5 bases removed from V and 3 bases from J, the gap between germline ends came to 11 bases. The CDR3 spells CSAESNFYEQYF. The CDR3 DNA follows: TGCAGTGCTGAGAGCAATTTCTACGAGCAGTACTTC.

This clonotype was seen at least ten times. CDR3 sequence: CASSLQETQYF. CDR3 nucleotides: TGTGCCAGCAGCCTACAAGAGACCCAGTACTTC. The chain carries TRBV7-9 and TRBJ2-5, with unresolved D. Trimming stripped 5 bases from V and 2 bases from J, with 3 bases between. The CDR3 loop spans 11 amino acids. In germline, CDR1 is SEHNR, CDR2 FQNEAQ (reference sequence).

V is TRBV20-1 and J is TRBJ2-5; D gene ambiguous. The germline V gene encodes CDR1 DFQATT and CDR2 SNEGSKA (reference sequence). This CDR3 has 15 amino acids. Between the trimmed V and J ends, which lost 0 bases and 4 bases, there was a span of 15 bases. CDR3 residues: CSARDRAQVGETQYF. The DNA for the CDR3 is TGCAGTGCTAGAGATCGGGCGCAAGTGGGAGAGACCCAGTACTTC.

In this sample, this clonotype turned up a few times. The V and J genes are TRBV5-4 and TRBJ2-7, with 14 nucleotides matching TRBD2. The CDR3 totals 19 residues. The V gene's germline CDR1 is SGHNT and CDR2 YYREEE (reference sequence). Trimming took 0 bases from V and 3 from J; bases not matched to a gene: 11. CDR3 sequence reads: CASSLAFGVGLAGDYEQYF. CDR3 DNA: TGTGCCAGCAGCTTGGCGTTTGGTGTGGGACTAGCGGGAGACTACGAGCAGTACTTC.

The CDR3 protein is CASSTTGTNQETQYF. CDR3 in DNA: TGTGCCAGCAGTACTACCGGGACTAACCAAGAGACCCAGTACTTC. The chain joins TRBV6-5 to TRBJ2-5; 7 nucleotides line up with TRBD2. V gave up 5 bases and J gave up 0 bases; unmatched junction bases: 6. The CDR3 sequence is 15 residues long. The germline V gene encodes CDR1 MNHEY and CDR2 SVGAGI.